The rows below give T cell receptor beta chains drawn from one sample of a study of CD8 T cells in Susac syndrome. TCRdb itself ran the immunoSEQ multiplex PCR reads through MiXCR, one entry per CDR3 protein. The sample lists some 450,000 distinct CDR3 sequences, more than 70% occurring once. What was sequenced was CD8+ T cells from PBMCs. The source of these receptors is a human donor with multiple sclerosis. Both conserved end residues are part of each CDR3. The D gene is left open where the match is weak. Expanded clones are given a class, and other clones once, few, many or no size at all.

clone_size,cdr3_length,v_call,j_call,d_call,cdr3_aa,cdr3_nt
.,16,TRBV7-9,TRBJ2-7,.,CASSPELEGAMVEQYF,TGTGCCAGCAGCCCAGAATTGGAGGGGGCAATGGTTGAGCAGTACTTC
.,15,TRBV7-6,TRBJ2-5,.,CASSFFRRGGETQYF,TGTGCCAGCAGCTTCTTCCGCAGGGGAGGAGAGACCCAGTACTTC
once,15,TRBV12-3/TRBV12-4,TRBJ2-5,TRBD2,CASSSDSGGEETQYF,TGTGCCAGCAGTTCTGATAGCGGGGGGGAAGAGACCCAGTACTTC
.,16,TRBV5-1,TRBJ2-7,.,CASSSYRDTSTYEQYF,TGCGCCAGCAGCTCCTACCGGGACACAAGCACCTACGAGCAGTACTTC
.,15,TRBV27,TRBJ1-6,.,CASSFGVSYNSPLHF,TGTGCCAGCAGTTTTGGGGTGTCCTATAATTCACCCCTCCACTTT
.,12,TRBV6-1,TRBJ2-5,.,CASSQIQETQYF,TGTGCCAGCAGTCAAATCCAAGAGACCCAGTACTTC
.,15,TRBV3-1,TRBJ2-7,TRBD1,CASSQARTGAREQYF,TGTGCCAGCAGCCAAGCTAGGACAGGGGCTCGGGAGCAGTACTTC
.,17,TRBV4-1,TRBJ1-5,TRBD1,CASSLWTGGEGNQPQHF,TGCGCCAGCAGCCTTTGGACAGGGGGGGAGGGCAATCAGCCCCAGCATTTT
.,22,TRBV2,TRBJ1-5,TRBD1,CASSWDRATRNTLIGGNQPQHF,TGTGCCAGCAGTTGGGACAGGGCGACCCGAAACACGTTGATAGGTGGCAATCAGCCCCAGCATTTT
.,15,TRBV4-1,TRBJ1-4,TRBD1,CASSLGQVLNEKLFF,TGCGCCAGCAGCCTGGGACAGGTGCTTAATGAAAAACTGTTTTTT
.,16,TRBV15,TRBJ2-5,.,CATRHEEGWIEETQYF,TGTGCCACCAGACATGAGGAGGGGTGGATTGAAGAGACCCAGTACTTC
.,15,TRBV5-1,TRBJ1-2,.,CASSLEGTGIYGYTF,TGCGCCAGCAGCTTGGAAGGGACGGGAATTTATGGCTACACCTTC
.,14,TRBV11-2,TRBJ2-1,.,CASSLEQVYNEQFF,TGTGCCAGCAGCTTAGAACAGGTGTACAATGAGCAGTTCTTC
once,13,TRBV29-1,TRBJ2-2,.,CSAWTANTGELFF,TGCAGCGCCTGGACAGCGAACACCGGGGAGCTGTTTTTT
.,16,TRBV19,TRBJ2-5,.,CASSIVLEVGQETQYF,TGTGCCAGTAGTATTGTTTTGGAGGTGGGGCAAGAGACCCAGTACTTC
few,14,TRBV28,TRBJ1-1,.,CASSAHRADTEAFF,TGTGCCAGCAGTGCACACAGGGCTGACACTGAAGCTTTCTTT
.,10,TRBV29-1,TRBJ1-1,.,CSVLYTEAFF,TGCAGCGTTCTCTACACTGAAGCTTTCTTT
once,13,TRBV12-3/TRBV12-4,TRBJ1-5,TRBD1,CASSSRGPQPQHF,TGTGCCAGCAGTTCCAGGGGGCCTCAGCCCCAGCATTTT
.,14,TRBV9,TRBJ2-2,.,CASSVAEGHGELFF,TGTGCCAGCAGCGTAGCTGAGGGGCACGGGGAGCTGTTTTTT
once,18,TRBV25-1,TRBJ1-3,TRBD1,CASSEWLFGQGVGNTIYF,TGTGCCAGCAGTGAATGGCTCTTCGGACAGGGGGTTGGAAACACCATATATTTT
few,12,TRBV6-1,TRBJ1-1,.,CASMNPGTEAFF,TGTGCCAGCATGAACCCCGGGACTGAAGCTTTCTTT
.,11,TRBV4-2,TRBJ2-7,.,CASSQIYEQYF,TGTGCCAGCAGCCAGATCTACGAGCAGTACTTC
.,12,TRBV12-3/TRBV12-4,TRBJ2-7,.,CASSFTPYEQYF,TGTGCCAGCAGTTTTACCCCCTACGAGCAGTACTTC
.,20,TRBV11-1,TRBJ2-1,.,CASSLVLLNRVSGSYNEQFF,TGTGCCAGCAGCTTAGTCCTTTTAAACAGGGTTAGCGGGTCCTACAATGAGCAGTTCTTC
.,14,TRBV4-1,TRBJ1-3,TRBD1,CASTAGGSGNTIYF,TGCGCCAGCACCGCAGGGGGGTCTGGAAACACCATATATTTT
.,13,TRBV27,TRBJ1-1,.,CASSGLDETEAFF,TGTGCCAGCAGTGGACTAGATGAAACCGAAGCTTTCTTT
.,16,TRBV6-1,TRBJ2-1,TRBD2,CASSEGRGLAGVEQFF,TGTGCCAGCAGTGAAGGGAGGGGACTAGCGGGAGTCGAGCAGTTCTTC
.,12,TRBV2,TRBJ2-2,.,CASSDYTGELFF,TGTGCCAGCAGTGATTACACCGGGGAGCTGTTTTTT
.,16,TRBV29-1,TRBJ1-4,.,CSVVIAQGVVDEKLFF,TGCAGCGTTGTTATCGCCCAGGGTGTAGTCGATGAAAAACTGTTTTTT
once,17,TRBV6-1,TRBJ1-6,.,CACSRSPWDNDNSPLHF,TGTGCCTGCAGTCGATCTCCCTGGGACAATGATAATTCACCCCTCCACTTT
few,14,TRBV6-1,TRBJ2-4,TRBD2,CASRQSGGANIQYF,TGTGCCAGCAGACAAAGCGGGGGGGCAAACATTCAGTACTTC
.,15,TRBV7-9,TRBJ2-3,.,CASSPHGLDTDTQYF,TGTGCCAGCAGCCCCCACGGCCTGGACACAGATACGCAGTATTTT
.,17,TRBV5-1,TRBJ2-7,.,CASSWDPGDESSYEQYF,TGCGCCAGCAGCTGGGACCCAGGGGACGAGAGCTCCTACGAGCAGTACTTC
.,14,TRBV6-5,TRBJ2-3,.,CASSYGGNTDTQYF,TGTGCCAGCAGTTACGGGGGAAACACAGATACGCAGTATTTT
.,15,TRBV11-2,TRBJ1-1,.,CASSLEAGASTEAFF,TGTGCCAGCAGCTTAGAAGCAGGGGCTAGTACTGAAGCTTTCTTT
.,14,TRBV5-1,TRBJ2-7,TRBD2,CASSLVSGSHEQYF,TGCGCCAGCAGCTTGGTTAGCGGGAGCCACGAGCAGTACTTC
.,13,TRBV11-2,TRBJ1-1,.,CASSRDRLYEAFF,TGTGCCAGCAGCCGGGACCGGTTATATGAAGCTTTCTTT
.,17,TRBV20-1,TRBJ2-1,TRBD1,CSARDIFGQGAYNEQFF,TGCAGTGCTAGAGATATTTTTGGACAGGGGGCCTACAATGAGCAGTTCTTC
.,14,TRBV12-3/TRBV12-4,TRBJ2-7,TRBD1,CASSWAGGVDEQYF,TGTGCCAGCAGTTGGGCAGGGGGCGTCGACGAGCAGTACTTC
.,18,TRBV25-1,TRBJ2-1,TRBD2,CASSEYYRAGGLDNEQFF,TGTGCCAGCAGTGAATATTACCGAGCGGGGGGCCTAGACAATGAGCAGTTCTTC